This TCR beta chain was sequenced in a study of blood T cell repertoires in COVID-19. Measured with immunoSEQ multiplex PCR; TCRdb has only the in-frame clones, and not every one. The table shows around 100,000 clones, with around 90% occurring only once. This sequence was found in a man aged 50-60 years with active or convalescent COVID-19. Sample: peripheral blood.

The CDR3 protein is CASSPRASGGGDTQYF. DNA of the CDR3: TGTGCCAGCTCACCACGGGCTAGCGGGGGTGGAGATACGCAGTATTTT. The chain has TRBV18 and TRBJ2-3; 10 bases fit TRBD2. CDR3 length: 16 amino acids. Germline loops: CDR1 KGHSH, CDR2 LQKENI. Germline trimming cut 1 base from V and 5 bases from J; bases unmatched to any gene: 6.